These 8 T cell receptor beta chains were sequenced from one sample in a study of T cell repertoires in cytomegalovirus infection (dated by TCRdb to about 2019). Instrument used: Illumina HiSeq 1500. TCRdb took the public reads, trimmed them with fastp at Q25, ran MiXCR for clone calling and kept in-frame beta chains. Here each entry gathers all rows of one CDR3 protein and keeps the most common genes and DNA. The sample table records hundreds of thousands of distinct CDR3 sequences; around 24% of these occur just once. The ten largest make up 8% of the sample. Sequenced sample: CD8+ T cells from PBMCs. These receptors were obtained from a human donor in good health (CMV status not recorded). Some clones in this sample may be carry-over from other donors' samples.

About this clonotype itself: A clone one base away is much larger, so this may be a read error. The CDR3 here is CASTGPLGPQPYF. The CDR3 coding sequence is TGTGCCAGCACCGGCCCACTGGGACCGCAACCGTATTTT. The genes are TRBV11-2 and TRBJ2-3; D is possibly TRBD1 or TRBD2 (5 bases each). Trimming took 7 bases from V and 14 from J, leaving 22 bases between them. The germline V gene encodes CDR1 SGHAT and CDR2 FQNNGV. The length of the CDR3 is 13 residues.

This clonotype was seen repeatedly, ten times or more. V usage is TRBV7-9 and J usage is TRBJ2-5; TRBD2 matches at 7 bases. This CDR3 region has 16 residues. Trimming took 5 bases from V and 6 from J; bases not matched to a gene: 15. CDR1 and CDR2 from the germline V gene are SEHNR and FQNEAQ (reference sequence). DNA for the CDR3: TGTGCCAGCAGCCAGATTAAGGGACGACTAGCTCAGACCCAGTACTTC. Its protein product is CASSQIKGRLAQTQYF.

This clonotype was detected ten times or more. The rearrangement uses TRBV7-9 and TRBJ2-1, with unresolved D. The germline V and J ends were trimmed by 1 base and 8 bases, with 12 bases remaining between them. CDR1 is SEHNR, CDR2 FQNEAQ, per germline (reference sequence). The CDR3 totals 14 residues. CDR3: CASSLEAPADEQFF. The CDR3, as DNA: TGTGCCAGCAGCTTAGAAGCCCCTGCGGATGAGCAGTTCTTC.

In its sample, this clonotype was seen many times. The J gene is TRBJ1-2, the V gene TRBV20-1; possibly TRBD1 for D (5 bases). V was trimmed by 1 base and J by 1 base, leaving 13 bases between them. The CDR3 loop spans 15 amino acids. CDR1 is DFQATT and CDR2 is SNEGSKA in the germline V gene (reference sequence). The CDR3 nucleotides read TGCAGTGCTAGAGTTTCCCCTGACAGTAACTATGGCTACACCTTC. It specifies CSARVSPDSNYGYTF.

In this sample, this clonotype turned up many times. The chain couples TRBV7-6 to TRBJ1-2, with a weak D call TRBD1 (5 bases). The V end was cut by 2 bases, the J end by 6 bases, with 10 bases between. Looked up from germline, CDR1 is SGHVS and CDR2 is FNYEAQ. The CDR3 runs to 13 residues. DNA for the CDR3: TGTGCCAGCAGCTTACGGGGACCAAATGGCTACACCTTC. Amino acid sequence: CASSLRGPNGYTF. The whole variable domain, remainder taken from reference TRBV7-6 and TRBJ1-2, is GAGVSQSPRYKVTKRGQDVALRCDPISGHVSLYWYRQALGQGPEFLTYFNYEAQQDKSGLPNDRFSAERPEGSISTLTIQRTEQRDSAMYRCASSLRGPNGYTFGSGTRLTVV.

This clonotype appeared a few times. This chain joins TRBV20-1 and TRBJ2-1, with unresolved D. V was pared by 5 bases and J by 2 bases, with 19 bases between. The length of the CDR3 is 16 residues. CDR1 and CDR2 from the germline V gene are DFQATT and SNEGSKA (reference sequence). CDR3: CSAFEGFESAYNEQFF. The CDR3 DNA sequence: TGCAGTGCTTTCGAAGGCTTCGAATCAGCCTACAATGAGCAGTTCTTC.

The chain joins TRBV6-1 to TRBJ2-7; D is unresolved. This CDR3 is 15 amino acids long. V shed 5 bases and J shed 0 bases, with 14 bases lying between them. Germline V gene sequence: CDR1 MNHNS, CDR2 SASEGT. CDR3 residues: CASSSLREFSYEQYF. For the CDR3, the DNA is TGTGCCAGCAGTTCCCTTCGCGAGTTCTCCTACGAGCAGTACTTC.

This sequence joins TRBV6-4 and TRBJ1-6; 8 nucleotides match TRBD1. This CDR3 contains 15 residues. Germline CDR1 is MRHNA and CDR2 is SNTAGT. The V segment lost 2 bases and the J segment 9 bases; nucleotides outside the gene matches: 6. The CDR3 loop is CASSDETGARSPLHF. The CDR3 DNA sequence: TGTGCCAGCAGTGACGAGACAGGGGCCCGTTCACCCCTCCACTTT.